The clone carrying this T cell receptor (beta chain) was seen only once. Trimming removed 6 bases from V and 4 bases from J; junction bases left unmatched: 8. The CDR3 length is 16 residues. The sample comes from a study of blood T cell repertoires in COVID-19. On the study more broadly: Sites across the United States, Italy and Spain contributed samples from acute and convalescent COVID-19. Sources were T cells, B-cell-depleted T cells, or PBMCs; the material itself was cDNA or gDNA.

Original handling: The authors estimated nucleated cell counts from reference gene primer amplification. TCRdb keeps only in-frame clones here, not all; method: immunoSEQ multiplex PCR. The DNA gave D and trimming, while V, J and clone size come from that table. The sample shows 150,000 to 200,000 clones, approximately 90% of them seen only once. This clonotype was sampled from a man in his forties or fifties who had recovered from COVID-19. The chain combines TRBV6-7 with TRBJ1-3, with 11 nucleotides matching TRBD1. TRBV6-7 is marked as an open reading frame, function uncertain. Sequencing input: peripheral blood. The CDR3 sequence: CASSPDRGPQGNTIYF. CDR3 sequence (DNA): TGTGCCAGCAGCCCGGACAGGGGGCCGCAAGGAAACACCATATATTTT.